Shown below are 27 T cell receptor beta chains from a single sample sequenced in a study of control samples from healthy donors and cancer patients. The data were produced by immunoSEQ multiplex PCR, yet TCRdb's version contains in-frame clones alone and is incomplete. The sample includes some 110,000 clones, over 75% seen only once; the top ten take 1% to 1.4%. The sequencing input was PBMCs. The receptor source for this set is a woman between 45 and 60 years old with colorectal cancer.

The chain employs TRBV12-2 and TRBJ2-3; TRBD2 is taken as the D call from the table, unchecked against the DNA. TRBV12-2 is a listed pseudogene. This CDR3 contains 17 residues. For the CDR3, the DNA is TGTGCAAGTCGCTCGCCGGAGACTAGCGGGGGACCCGATACGCAGTATTTT. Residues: CASRSPETSGGPDTQYF.

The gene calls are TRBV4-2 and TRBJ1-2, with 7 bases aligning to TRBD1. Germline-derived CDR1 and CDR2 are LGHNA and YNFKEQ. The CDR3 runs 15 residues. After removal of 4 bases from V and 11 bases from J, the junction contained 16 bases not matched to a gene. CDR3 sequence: CASSPSSNYRGPYTF. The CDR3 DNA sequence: TGTGCCAGCAGCCCCTCATCTAACTACAGGGGCCCGTACACCTTC.

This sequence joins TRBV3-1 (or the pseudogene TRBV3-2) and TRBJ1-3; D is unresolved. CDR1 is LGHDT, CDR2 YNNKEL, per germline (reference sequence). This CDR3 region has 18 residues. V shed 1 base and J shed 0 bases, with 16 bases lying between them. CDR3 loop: CASSQAPKDGSSGNTIYF. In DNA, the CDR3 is TGTGCCAGCAGCCAAGCCCCCAAAGACGGGAGCTCTGGAAACACCATATATTTT.

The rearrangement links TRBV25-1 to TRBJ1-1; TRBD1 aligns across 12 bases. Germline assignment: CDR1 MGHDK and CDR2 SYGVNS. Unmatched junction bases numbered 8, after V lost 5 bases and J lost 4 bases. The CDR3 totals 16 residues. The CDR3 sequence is CASSSPGQGAVTEAFF. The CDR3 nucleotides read TGTGCCAGCAGTTCCCCGGGACAGGGGGCCGTCACTGAAGCTTTCTTT.

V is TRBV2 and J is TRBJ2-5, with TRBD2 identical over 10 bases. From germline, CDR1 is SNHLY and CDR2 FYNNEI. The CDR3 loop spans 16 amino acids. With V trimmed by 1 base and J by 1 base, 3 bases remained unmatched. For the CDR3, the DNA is TGTGCCAGCAGTGAAGGGCTAGCGGGGGTCCAAGAGACCCAGTACTTC. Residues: CASSEGLAGVQETQYF.

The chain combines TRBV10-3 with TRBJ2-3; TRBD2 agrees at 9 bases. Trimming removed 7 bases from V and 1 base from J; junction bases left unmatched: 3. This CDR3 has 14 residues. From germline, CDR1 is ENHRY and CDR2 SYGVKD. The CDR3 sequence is CAINGGGGTDTQYF. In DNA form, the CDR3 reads TGTGCCATCAATGGCGGGGGGGGCACAGATACGCAGTATTTT.

The CDR3 nucleotides are TGCGCCAGCAGCTTGGGTAAACTCTCCTACAATGAGCAGTTCTTC. It specifies CASSLGKLSYNEQFF. The chain employs TRBV5-1 and TRBJ2-1; D is unclear. V lost 0 bases to trimming and J lost 0 bases, with 7 bases between them. CDR1 is SGHRS and CDR2 is YFSETQ in the germline V gene. The CDR3 consists of 15 residues.

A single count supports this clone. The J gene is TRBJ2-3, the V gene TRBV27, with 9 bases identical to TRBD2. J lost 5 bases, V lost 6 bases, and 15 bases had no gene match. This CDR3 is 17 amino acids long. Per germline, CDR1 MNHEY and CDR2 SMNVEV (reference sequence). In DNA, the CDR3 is TGTGCCAGCAGGTTGACTTACTGGCGGGAGGGCCGAGATACGCAGTATTTT. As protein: CASRLTYWREGRDTQYF.

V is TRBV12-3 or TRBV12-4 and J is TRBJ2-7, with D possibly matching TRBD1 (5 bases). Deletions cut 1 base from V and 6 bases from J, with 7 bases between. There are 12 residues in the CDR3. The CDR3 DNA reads TGTGCCAGCAGTTTAGAGGGGTTCGAGCAGTACTTC. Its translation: CASSLEGFEQYF.

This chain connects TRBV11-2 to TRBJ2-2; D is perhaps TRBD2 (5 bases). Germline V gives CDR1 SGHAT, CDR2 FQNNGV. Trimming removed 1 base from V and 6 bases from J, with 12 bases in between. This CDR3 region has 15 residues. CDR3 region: CASSLVGDRAGELFF. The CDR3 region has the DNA TGTGCCAGCAGCTTAGTCGGGGATCGGGCCGGGGAGCTGTTTTTT.

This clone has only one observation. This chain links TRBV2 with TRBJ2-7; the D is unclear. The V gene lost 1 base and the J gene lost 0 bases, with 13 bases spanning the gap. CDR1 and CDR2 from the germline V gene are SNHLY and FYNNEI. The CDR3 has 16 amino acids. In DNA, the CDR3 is TGTGCCAGCAGTGAAGGCCTCCCCACGAGCTCCTACGAGCAGTACTTC. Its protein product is CASSEGLPTSSYEQYF.

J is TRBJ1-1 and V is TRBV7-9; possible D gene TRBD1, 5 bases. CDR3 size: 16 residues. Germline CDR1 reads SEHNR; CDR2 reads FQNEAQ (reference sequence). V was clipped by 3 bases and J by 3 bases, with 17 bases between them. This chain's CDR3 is CASSFGGPTPDTEAFF. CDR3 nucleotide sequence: TGTGCCAGCAGCTTTGGGGGACCCACCCCGGACACTGAAGCTTTCTTT.

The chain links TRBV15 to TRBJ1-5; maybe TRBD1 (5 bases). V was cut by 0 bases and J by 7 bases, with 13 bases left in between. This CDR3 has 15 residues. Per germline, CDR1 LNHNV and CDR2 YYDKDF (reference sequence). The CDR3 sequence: CATSRDSGGYQPQHF. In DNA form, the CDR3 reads TGTGCCACCAGCAGAGATTCGGGGGGTTACCAGCCCCAGCATTTT.

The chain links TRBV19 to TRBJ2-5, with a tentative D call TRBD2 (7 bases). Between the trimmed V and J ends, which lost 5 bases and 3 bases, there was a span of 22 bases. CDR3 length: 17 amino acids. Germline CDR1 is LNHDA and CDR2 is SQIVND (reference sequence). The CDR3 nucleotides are TGTGCCAGTAGTGCCGGCAGGGGAGCGGGATTGGAAGAGACCCAGTACTTC. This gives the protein CASSAGRGAGLEETQYF. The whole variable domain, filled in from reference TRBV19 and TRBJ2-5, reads DGGITQSPKYLFRKEGQNVTLSCEQNLNHDAMYWYRQDPGQGLRLIYYSQIVNDFQKGDIAEGYSVSREKKESFPLTVTSAQKNPTAFYLCASSAGRGAGLEETQYFGPGTRLLVL.

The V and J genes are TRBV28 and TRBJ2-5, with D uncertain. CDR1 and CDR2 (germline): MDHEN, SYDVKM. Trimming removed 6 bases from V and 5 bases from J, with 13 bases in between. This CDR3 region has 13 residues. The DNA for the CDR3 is TGTGCCAGCAGCCCTCGATTCGCTGAGACCCAGTACTTC. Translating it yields CASSPRFAETQYF. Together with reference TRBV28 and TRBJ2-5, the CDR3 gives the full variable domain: DVKVTQSSRYLVKRTGEKVFLECVQDMDHENMFWYRQDPGLGLRLIYFSYDVKMKEKGDIPEGYSVSREKKERFSLILESASTNQTSMYLCASSPRFAETQYFGPGTRLLVL.

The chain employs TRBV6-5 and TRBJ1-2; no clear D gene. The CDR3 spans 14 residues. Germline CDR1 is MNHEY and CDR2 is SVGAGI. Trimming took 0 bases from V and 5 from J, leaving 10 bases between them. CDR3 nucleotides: TGTGCCAGCAGTTACTCTCCGGATCTATATGGCTACACCTTC. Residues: CASSYSPDLYGYTF.

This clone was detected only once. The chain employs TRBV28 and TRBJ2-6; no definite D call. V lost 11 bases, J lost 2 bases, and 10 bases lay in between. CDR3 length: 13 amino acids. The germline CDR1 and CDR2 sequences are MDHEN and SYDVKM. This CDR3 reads CACRQAGANVLTF. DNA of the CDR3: TGTGCCTGCCGGCAGGCTGGGGCCAACGTCCTGACTTTC.

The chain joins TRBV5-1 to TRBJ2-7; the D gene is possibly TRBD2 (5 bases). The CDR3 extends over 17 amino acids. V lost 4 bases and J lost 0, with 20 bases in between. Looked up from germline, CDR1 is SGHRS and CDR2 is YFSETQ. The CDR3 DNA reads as TGCGCCAGCAGCCCCCGCCTTATCGGGATTAGCTCCTACGAGCAGTACTTC. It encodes CASSPRLIGISSYEQYF.

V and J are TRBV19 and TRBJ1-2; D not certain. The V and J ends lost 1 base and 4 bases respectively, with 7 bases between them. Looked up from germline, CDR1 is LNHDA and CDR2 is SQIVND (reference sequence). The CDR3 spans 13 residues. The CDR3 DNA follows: TGTGCCAGTAGTATAGGCGCCAGCTATGGCTACACCTTC. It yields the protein CASSIGASYGYTF.

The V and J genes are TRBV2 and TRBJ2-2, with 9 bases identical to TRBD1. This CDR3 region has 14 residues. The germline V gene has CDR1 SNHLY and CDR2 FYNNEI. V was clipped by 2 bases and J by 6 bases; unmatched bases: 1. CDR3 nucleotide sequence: TGTGCCAGCAGTGAAACAGGGGGCGCCGGGGAGCTGTTTTTT. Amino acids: CASSETGGAGELFF.

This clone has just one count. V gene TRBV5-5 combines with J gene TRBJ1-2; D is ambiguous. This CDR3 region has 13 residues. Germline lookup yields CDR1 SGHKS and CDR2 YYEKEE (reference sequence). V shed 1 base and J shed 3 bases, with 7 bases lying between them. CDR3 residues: CASSLSHDYGYTF. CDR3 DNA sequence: TGTGCCAGCAGCTTGTCCCACGACTATGGCTACACCTTC.

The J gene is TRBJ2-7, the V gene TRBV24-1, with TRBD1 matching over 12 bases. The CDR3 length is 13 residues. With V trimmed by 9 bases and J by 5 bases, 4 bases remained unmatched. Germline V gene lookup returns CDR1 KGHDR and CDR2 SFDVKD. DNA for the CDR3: TGTGCCACCCGTGGGACAGGGGGCAACGAGCAGTACTTC. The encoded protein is CATRGTGGNEQYF.

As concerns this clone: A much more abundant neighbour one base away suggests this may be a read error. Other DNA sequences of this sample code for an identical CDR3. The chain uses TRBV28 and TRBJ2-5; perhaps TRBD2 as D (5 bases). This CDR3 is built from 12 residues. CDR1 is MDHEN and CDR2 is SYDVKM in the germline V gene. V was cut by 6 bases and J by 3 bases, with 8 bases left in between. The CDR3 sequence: CASRTGEETQYF. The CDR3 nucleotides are TGTGCCAGCAGGACCGGGGAAGAGACCCAGTACTTC.

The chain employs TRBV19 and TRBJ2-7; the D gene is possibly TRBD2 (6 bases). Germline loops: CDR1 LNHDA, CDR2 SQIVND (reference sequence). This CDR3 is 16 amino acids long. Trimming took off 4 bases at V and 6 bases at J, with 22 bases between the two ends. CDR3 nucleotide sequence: TGTGCCAGTAGTACGGGCTGGGCGCCAGGAGGGGTCGAGCAGTACTTC. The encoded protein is CASSTGWAPGGVEQYF.

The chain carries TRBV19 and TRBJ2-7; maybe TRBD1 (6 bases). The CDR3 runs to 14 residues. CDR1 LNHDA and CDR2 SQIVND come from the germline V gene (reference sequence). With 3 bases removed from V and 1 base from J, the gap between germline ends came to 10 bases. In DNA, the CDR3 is TGTGCCAGTAGTATTACAGGGCCTTCCTACGAGCAGTACTTC. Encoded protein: CASSITGPSYEQYF.

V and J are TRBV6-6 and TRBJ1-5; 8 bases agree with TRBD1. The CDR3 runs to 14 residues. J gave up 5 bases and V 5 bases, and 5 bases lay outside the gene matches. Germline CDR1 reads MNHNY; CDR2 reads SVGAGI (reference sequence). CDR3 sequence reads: CASSRTGYDQPQHF. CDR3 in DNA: TGTGCCAGCAGTCGGACAGGGTACGATCAGCCCCAGCATTTT.

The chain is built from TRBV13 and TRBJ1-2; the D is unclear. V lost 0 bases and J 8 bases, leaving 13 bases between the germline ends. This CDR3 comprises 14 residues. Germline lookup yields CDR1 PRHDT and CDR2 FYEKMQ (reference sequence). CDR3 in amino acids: CASSLGVRVGGYTF. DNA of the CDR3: TGTGCCAGCAGCTTAGGAGTAAGGGTTGGCGGCTACACCTTC.